This TCR beta chain was recovered during a study of blood T cell repertoires in COVID-19. Study at large: Some COVID-19 samples were acute and others convalescent; all came from the United States, Italy and Spain. PBMCs, B-cell-depleted T cells, or T cells were the source of the cDNA or gDNA that made up the material.

Germline V gives CDR1 KGHDR, CDR2 SFDVKD. Trimming left V 5 bases short and J 1 base short, with 7 bases between. This CDR3 contains 13 residues. Methods used by the authors: Amplification from reference gene primers served as the basis for estimated nucleated cell counts. Sequencing was performed with immunoSEQ multiplex PCR; in TCRdb, only in-frame clones are kept and a portion is missing. V, J and clone size were drawn from that table, and D and trimming were deduced from the DNA. This table has fewer than 200,000 clones, approximately 87% appearing once. The material sequenced was peripheral blood. The receptor was derived from a woman younger than 30 who had recovered from COVID-19. The J gene is TRBJ1-1, the V gene TRBV24-1; D may be TRBD1 (5 bases). CDR3 sequence reads: CATSGRGNTEAFF. CDR3 coding DNA: TGTGCCACCAGTGGAAGGGGGAACACTGAAGCTTTCTTT.